Described below is a single T cell receptor (beta chain) sequence and its context. The CDR3 spans 16 residues. The junction had 7 bases not matched to a gene; V was cut back by 5 bases and J by 0 bases. The V gene's germline CDR1 is KGHDR and CDR2 SFDVKD. Enrolment of Seattle patients took place during active infection, and they were followed longitudinally. This specimen belongs to a study of blood T cell repertoires in COVID-19. Overall study: Specimens from acute and convalescent COVID-19 originated in the United States, Italy and Spain. PBMCs, B-cell-depleted T cells, or T cells provided the cDNA or gDNA that made up the material.

Authors' processing steps: Reference gene primer amplification in the assay estimated nucleated cell counts. Sequencing used immunoSEQ multiplex PCR; TCRdb keeps in-frame clones, though not all of them. D and trimming come from the DNA, and the V and J calls and clone size come from that table. Of 300,000 to 350,000 clones listed, approximately 89% are singletons. The chain combines TRBV24-1 with TRBJ1-2; 8 nucleotides agree with TRBD1. This TCR was sampled from a woman aged 55-70 years with COVID-19, enrolled during active disease. Sequenced sample: peripheral blood. This chain's CDR3 is CATSAEGTGPNYGYTF. In DNA form, the CDR3 reads TGTGCCACCAGTGCCGAAGGGACAGGACCTAACTATGGCTACACCTTC.